This TCR beta chain came from a study of OX40 agonist ivuxolimab in advanced cancers. Study context: Patients in the trial were receiving intravenous ivuxolimab every 2 weeks, at doses of 0.01 to 10 mg/kg. Among those treated, three patients had partial responses, one with hepatocellular carcinoma and two with cutaneous melanoma. Study findings and constraints: Clonal expansion by week 6 occurred in CD4+ and CD8+ blood T cells (at 0.1 to 3.0 mg/kg). Expanded peripheral T cell antigen specificity was not determined.

Using immunoSEQ multiplex PCR, the repertoire was profiled, and TCRdb retains in-frame clones only, with some absent. The table shows about 150,000 clones, with 90% occurring only once. Trimming left V 5 bases short and J 3 bases short, with 11 bases between. The CDR3 runs 13 residues. Looked up from germline, CDR1 is SGHRS and CDR2 is YFSETQ. This clone was detected a few times. Its antigen is not known. The TCR comes from an adult with an advanced solid tumor such as melanoma, head and neck, liver or kidney cancer. V is TRBV5-1 and J is TRBJ1-2, with a weak D call TRBD1 (6 bases). The sequences come from CD4+ or CD8+ T cells sorted from blood, collected in a trial of the OX40 agonist ivuxolimab. CDR3 residues: CASRLSGDYGYTF. CDR3 in DNA: TGCGCCAGCAGATTGTCAGGGGACTATGGCTACACCTTC. The full variable domain, with the rest looked up from reference TRBV5-1 and TRBJ1-2, is KAGVTQTPRYLIKTRGQQVTLSCSPISGHRSVSWYQQTPGQGLQFLFEYFSETQRNKGNFPGRFSGRQFSNSRSEMNVSTLELGDSALYLCASRLSGDYGYTFGSGTRLTVV.